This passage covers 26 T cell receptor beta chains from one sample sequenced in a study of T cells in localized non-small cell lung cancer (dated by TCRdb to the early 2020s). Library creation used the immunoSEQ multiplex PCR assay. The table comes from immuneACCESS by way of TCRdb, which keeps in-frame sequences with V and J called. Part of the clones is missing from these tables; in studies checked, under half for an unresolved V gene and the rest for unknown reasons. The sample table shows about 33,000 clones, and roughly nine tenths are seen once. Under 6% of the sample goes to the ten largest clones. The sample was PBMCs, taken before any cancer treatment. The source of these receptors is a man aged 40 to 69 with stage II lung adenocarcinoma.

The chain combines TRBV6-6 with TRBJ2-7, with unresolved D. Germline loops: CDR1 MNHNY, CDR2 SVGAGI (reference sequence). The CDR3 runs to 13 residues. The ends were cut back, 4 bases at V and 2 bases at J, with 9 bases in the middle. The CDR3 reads CASSLTAAYEQYF. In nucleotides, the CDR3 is TGTGCCAGCAGTTTGACGGCCGCCTACGAGCAGTACTTC.

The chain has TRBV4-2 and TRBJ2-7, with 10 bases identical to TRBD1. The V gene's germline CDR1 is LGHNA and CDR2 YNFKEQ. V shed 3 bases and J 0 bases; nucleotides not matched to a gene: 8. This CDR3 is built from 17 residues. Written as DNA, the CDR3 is TGTGCCAGCAGCCAGGAGCCGGGACAGGGGAGCTCCTACGAGCAGTACTTC. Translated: CASSQEPGQGSSYEQYF.

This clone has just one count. The CDR3 coding sequence is TGTGCCAGCAGTTCTCAAAGTAGCGGGAGAAATGAGCAGTTCTTC. The encoded protein is CASSSQSSGRNEQFF. The chain joins TRBV28 to TRBJ2-1; 9 bases are shared with TRBD2. The length of the CDR3 is 15 residues. The junction had 8 bases not matched to a gene; V was cut back by 4 bases and J by 7 bases. The germline V gene has CDR1 MDHEN and CDR2 SYDVKM.

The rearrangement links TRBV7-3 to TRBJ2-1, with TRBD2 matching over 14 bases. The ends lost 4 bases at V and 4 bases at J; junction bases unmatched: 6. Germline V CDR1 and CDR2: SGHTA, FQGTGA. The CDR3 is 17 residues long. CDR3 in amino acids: CASSSGLAGVGYNEQFF. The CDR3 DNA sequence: TGTGCCAGCAGCTCGGGACTAGCGGGAGTTGGGTACAATGAGCAGTTCTTC.

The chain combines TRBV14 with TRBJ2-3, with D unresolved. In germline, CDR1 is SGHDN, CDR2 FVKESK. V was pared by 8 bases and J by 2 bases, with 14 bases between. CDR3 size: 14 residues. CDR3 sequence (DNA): TGTGCCAGCTCCAGGACGCAGGCCACAGATACGCAGTATTTT. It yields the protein CASSRTQATDTQYF.

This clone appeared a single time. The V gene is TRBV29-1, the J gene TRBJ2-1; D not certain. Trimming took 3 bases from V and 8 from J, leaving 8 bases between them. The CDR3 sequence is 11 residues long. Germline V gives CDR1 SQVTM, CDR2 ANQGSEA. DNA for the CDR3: TGCAGCGTTGAGTTGGGCTATGAGCAGTTCTTC. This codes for CSVELGYEQFF.

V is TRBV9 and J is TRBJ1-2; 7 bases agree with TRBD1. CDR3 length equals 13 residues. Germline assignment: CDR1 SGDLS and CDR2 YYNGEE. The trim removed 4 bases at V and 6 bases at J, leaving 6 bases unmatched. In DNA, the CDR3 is TGTGCCAGCAGCCCAAGACAGGGACATGGCTACACCTTC. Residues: CASSPRQGHGYTF.

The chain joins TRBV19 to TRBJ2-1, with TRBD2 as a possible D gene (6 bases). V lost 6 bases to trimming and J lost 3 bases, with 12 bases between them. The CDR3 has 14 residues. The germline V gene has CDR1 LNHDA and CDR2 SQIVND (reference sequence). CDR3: CASSISGFYNEQFF. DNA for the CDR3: TGTGCCAGTAGCATAAGCGGGTTCTACAATGAGCAGTTCTTC.

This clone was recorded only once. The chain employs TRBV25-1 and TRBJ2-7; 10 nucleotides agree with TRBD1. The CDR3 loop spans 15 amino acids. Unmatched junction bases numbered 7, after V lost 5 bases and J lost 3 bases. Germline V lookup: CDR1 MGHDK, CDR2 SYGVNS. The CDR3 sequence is CASSPSGQGFYEQYF. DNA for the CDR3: TGTGCCAGCAGTCCCTCGGGACAGGGGTTCTACGAGCAGTACTTC.

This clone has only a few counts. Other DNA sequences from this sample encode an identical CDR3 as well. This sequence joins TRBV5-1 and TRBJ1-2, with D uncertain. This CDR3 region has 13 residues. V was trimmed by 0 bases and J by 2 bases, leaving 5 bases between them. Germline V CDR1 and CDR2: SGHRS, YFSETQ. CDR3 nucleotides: TGCGCCAGCAGCTTGGGCACCAACTATGGCTACACCTTC. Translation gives CASSLGTNYGYTF. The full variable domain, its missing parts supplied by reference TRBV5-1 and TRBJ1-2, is KAGVTQTPRYLIKTRGQQVTLSCSPISGHRSVSWYQQTPGQGLQFLFEYFSETQRNKGNFPGRFSGRQFSNSRSEMNVSTLELGDSALYLCASSLGTNYGYTFGSGTRLTVV.

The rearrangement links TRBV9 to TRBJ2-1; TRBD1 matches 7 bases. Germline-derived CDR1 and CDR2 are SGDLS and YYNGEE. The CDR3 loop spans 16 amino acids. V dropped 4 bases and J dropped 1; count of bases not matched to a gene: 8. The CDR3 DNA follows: TGTGCCAGCAGCTCCCAGGGGGATGGGTCCTACAATGAGCAGTTCTTC. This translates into CASSSQGDGSYNEQFF. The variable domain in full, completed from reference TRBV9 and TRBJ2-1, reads DSGVTQTPKHLITATGQRVTLRCSPRSGDLSVYWYQQSLDQGLQFLIQYYNGEERAKGNILERFSAQQFPDLHSELNLSSLELGDSALYFCASSSQGDGSYNEQFFGPGTRLTVL.

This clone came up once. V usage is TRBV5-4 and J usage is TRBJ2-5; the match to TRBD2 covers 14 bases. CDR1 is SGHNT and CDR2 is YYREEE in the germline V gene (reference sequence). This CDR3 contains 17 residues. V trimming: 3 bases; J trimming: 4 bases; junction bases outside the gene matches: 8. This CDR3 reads CASSSTGTSGSLETQYF. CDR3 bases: TGTGCCAGCAGCTCGACCGGGACTAGCGGGAGTCTAGAGACCCAGTACTTC. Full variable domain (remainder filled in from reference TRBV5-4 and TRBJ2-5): ETGVTQSPTHLIKTRGQQVTLRCSSQSGHNTVSWYQQALGQGPQFIFQYYREEENGRGNFPPRFSGLQFPNYSSELNVNALELDDSALYLCASSSTGTSGSLETQYFGPGTRLLVL.

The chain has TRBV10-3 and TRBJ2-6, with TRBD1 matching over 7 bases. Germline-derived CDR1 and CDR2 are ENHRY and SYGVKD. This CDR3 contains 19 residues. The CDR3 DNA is TGTGCGATCGACCCGGGACAGAAAGTCATAGGATCTGGGGCCAACGTCCTGACTTTC. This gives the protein CAIDPGQKVIGSGANVLTF.

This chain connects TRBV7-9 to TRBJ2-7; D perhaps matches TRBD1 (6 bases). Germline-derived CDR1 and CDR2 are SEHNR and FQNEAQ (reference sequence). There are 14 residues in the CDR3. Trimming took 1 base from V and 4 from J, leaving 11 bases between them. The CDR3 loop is CASSLGQGIYEQYF. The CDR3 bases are TGTGCCAGCAGCTTAGGTCAGGGGATTTACGAGCAGTACTTC.

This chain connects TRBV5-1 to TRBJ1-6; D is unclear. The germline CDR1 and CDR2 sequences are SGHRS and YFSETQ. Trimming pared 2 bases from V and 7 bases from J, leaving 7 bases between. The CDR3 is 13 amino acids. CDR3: CASSLSGNSPLHF. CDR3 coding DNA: TGCGCCAGCAGCTTAAGTGGCAATTCACCCCTCCACTTT. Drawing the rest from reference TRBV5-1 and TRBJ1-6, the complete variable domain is KAGVTQTPRYLIKTRGQQVTLSCSPISGHRSVSWYQQTPGQGLQFLFEYFSETQRNKGNFPGRFSGRQFSNSRSEMNVSTLELGDSALYLCASSLSGNSPLHFGNGTRLTVT.

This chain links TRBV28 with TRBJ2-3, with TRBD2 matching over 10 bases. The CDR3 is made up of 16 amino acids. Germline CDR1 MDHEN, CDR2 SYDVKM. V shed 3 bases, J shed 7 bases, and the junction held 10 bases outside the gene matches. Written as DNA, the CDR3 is TGTGCCAGCAGTTTCCTTCAGCGGGAGGGACTTTATACGCAGTATTTT. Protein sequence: CASSFLQREGLYTQYF.

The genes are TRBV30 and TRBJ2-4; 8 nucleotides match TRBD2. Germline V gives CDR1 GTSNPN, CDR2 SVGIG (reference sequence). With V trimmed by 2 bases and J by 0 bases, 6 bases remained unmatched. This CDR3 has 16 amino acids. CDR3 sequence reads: CAWSPAGVLAKNIQYF. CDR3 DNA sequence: TGTGCCTGGAGTCCAGCGGGGGTCCTAGCCAAAAACATTCAGTACTTC. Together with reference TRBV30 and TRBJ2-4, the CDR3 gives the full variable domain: SQTIHQWPATLVQPVGSPLSLECTVEGTSNPNLYWYRQAAGRGLQLLFYSVGIGQISSEVPQNLSASRPQDRQFILSSKKLLLSDSGFYLCAWSPAGVLAKNIQYFGAGTRLSVL.

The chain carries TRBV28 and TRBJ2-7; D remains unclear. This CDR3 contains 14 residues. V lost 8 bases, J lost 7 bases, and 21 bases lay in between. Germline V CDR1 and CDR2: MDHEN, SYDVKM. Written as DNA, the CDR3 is TGTGCCAGCCCCCAAAGATACCCGGTTGGTGAGCAGTACTTC. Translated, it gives CASPQRYPVGEQYF.

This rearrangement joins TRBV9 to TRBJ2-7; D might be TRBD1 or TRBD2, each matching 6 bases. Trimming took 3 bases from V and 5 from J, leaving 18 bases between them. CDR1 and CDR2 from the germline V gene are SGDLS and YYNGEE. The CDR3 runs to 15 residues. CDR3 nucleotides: TGTGCCAGCAGCGCCGAGGGGGGCTTCCTTCACGAGCAGTACTTC. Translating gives CASSAEGGFLHEQYF.

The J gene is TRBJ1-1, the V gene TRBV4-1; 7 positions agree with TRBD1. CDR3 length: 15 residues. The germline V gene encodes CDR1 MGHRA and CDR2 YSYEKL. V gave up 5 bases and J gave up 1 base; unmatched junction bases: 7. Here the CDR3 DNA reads TGCGCCAGCAGCTCTGCTGACAGGGCGAACACTGAAGCTTTCTTT. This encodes CASSSADRANTEAFF.

Here the CDR3 reads CASSQVGGLGEPQHF. The CDR3 DNA reads TGCGCCAGCAGCCAAGTGGGGGGGTTAGGCGAGCCCCAGCATTTT. The chain recombines TRBV4-1 with TRBJ1-5, with a possible D match to TRBD1 (5 bases). The CDR3 totals 15 residues. V gave up 1 base and J gave up 8 bases, with 15 bases separating them. Germline V gene lookup returns CDR1 MGHRA and CDR2 YSYEKL.

The CDR3 DNA reads as TGTGCCAGCAGCTCTTCGACTAGCGGTTCCTACGAGCAGTACTTC. It codes for CASSSSTSGSYEQYF. This chain links TRBV6-1 with TRBJ2-7; 9 positions match TRBD2. J gave up 1 base and V 6 bases, and 7 bases lay outside the gene matches. This CDR3 has 15 residues. The V gene's germline CDR1 is MNHNS and CDR2 SASEGT.

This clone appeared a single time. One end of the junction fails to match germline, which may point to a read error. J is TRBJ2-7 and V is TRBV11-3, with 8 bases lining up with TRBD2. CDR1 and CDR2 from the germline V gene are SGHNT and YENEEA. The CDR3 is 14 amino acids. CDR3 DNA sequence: TGTGCCAGCACCTTAGCGGGACCTGGGGACGAGCAGTACTTC. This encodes CASTLAGPGDEQYF.

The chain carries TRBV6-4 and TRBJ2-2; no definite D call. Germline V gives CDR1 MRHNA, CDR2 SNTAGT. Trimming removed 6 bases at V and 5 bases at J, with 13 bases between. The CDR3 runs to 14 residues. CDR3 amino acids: CASSPSPGTGELFF. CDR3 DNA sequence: TGTGCCAGCAGCCCTTCCCCCGGGACCGGGGAGCTGTTTTTT.

The CDR3 loop reads CASSGQMNTEAFF. DNA of the CDR3: TGTGCCAGCTCAGGACAGATGAACACTGAAGCTTTCTTT. The chain couples TRBV18 to TRBJ1-1; maybe TRBD1 (6 bases). The CDR3 is 13 amino acids. V lost 5 bases and J lost 0, with 7 bases in between. Germline CDR1 KGHSH, CDR2 LQKENI.

The CDR3 DNA follows: TGTGCCAGCAGCGTAGGGGGCTCGGCAGGGGCCACCTACGAGCAGTACTTC. Amino acids: CASSVGGSAGATYEQYF. The chain carries TRBV9 and TRBJ2-7; TRBD1 might be the D (6 bases). V was trimmed by 0 bases and J by 2 bases, leaving 18 bases between them. Germline V gives CDR1 SGDLS, CDR2 YYNGEE. This CDR3 spans 17 amino acids.